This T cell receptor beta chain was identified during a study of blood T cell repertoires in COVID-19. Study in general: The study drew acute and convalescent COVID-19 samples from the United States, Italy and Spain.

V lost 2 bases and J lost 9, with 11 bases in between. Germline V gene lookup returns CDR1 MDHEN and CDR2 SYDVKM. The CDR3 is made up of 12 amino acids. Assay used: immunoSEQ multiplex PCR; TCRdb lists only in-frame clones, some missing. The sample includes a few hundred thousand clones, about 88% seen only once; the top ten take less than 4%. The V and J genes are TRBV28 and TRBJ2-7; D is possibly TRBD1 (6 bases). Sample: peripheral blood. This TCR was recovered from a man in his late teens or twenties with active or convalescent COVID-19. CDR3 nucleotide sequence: TGTGCCAGCAGTTTAGAGAGACAGGTGCAGTACTTC. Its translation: CASSLERQVQYF.